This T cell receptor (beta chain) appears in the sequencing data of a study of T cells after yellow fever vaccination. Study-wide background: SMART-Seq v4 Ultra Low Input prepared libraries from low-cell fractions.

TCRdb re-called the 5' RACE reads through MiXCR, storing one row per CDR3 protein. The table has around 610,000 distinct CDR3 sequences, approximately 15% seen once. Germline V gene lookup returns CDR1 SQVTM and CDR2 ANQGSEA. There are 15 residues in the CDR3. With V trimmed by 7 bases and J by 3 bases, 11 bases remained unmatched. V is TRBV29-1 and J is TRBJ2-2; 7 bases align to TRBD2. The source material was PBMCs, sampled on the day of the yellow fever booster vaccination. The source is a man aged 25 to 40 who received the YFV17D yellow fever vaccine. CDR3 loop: CSASGGGFDTGELFF. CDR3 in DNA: TGCAGCGCCAGTGGGGGGGGGTTCGACACCGGGGAGCTGTTTTTT.